A single sample is the source of the 10 T cell receptor beta chains below, sequenced in a study of blood T cell repertoires in COVID-19. Some clones are missing from TCRdb's copy, which holds only in-frame ones; the method was immunoSEQ multiplex PCR. The table includes 45,000 to 65,000 clones, about 90% detected once. The sample taken for sequencing was peripheral blood. The receptors were sampled from a human donor with acute or convalescent COVID-19. The donor label of this sample is uncertain.

The chain carries TRBV18 and TRBJ1-1; D is uncertain. The CDR3 length is 14 residues. The germline CDR1 and CDR2 sequences are KGHSH and LQKENI. V shed 2 bases and J shed 1 base, with 8 bases lying between them. CDR3 protein: CASSPVTANTEAFF. CDR3 bases: TGTGCCAGCTCACCAGTCACAGCGAACACTGAAGCTTTCTTT.

The J gene is TRBJ2-4, the V gene TRBV28, with 9 bases aligning to TRBD1. V shed 5 bases, J shed 5 bases, and the junction held 10 bases outside the gene matches. CDR3 length: 16 residues. Germline lookup yields CDR1 MDHEN and CDR2 SYDVKM. Here the CDR3 DNA reads TGTGCCAGCAGTCTACCCGGACAGGGGATCCAAAACATTCAGTACTTC. Encoded protein: CASSLPGQGIQNIQYF.

This chain uses TRBV18 with TRBJ2-4, with D perhaps TRBD2 (6 bases). This CDR3 is 17 amino acids long. The V end lost 4 bases, the J end lost 1 base, and 17 bases lay between the germline ends. Germline assignment: CDR1 KGHSH and CDR2 LQKENI. Here the CDR3 DNA reads TGTGCCAGCTCACTCTCCCCCCCACGGGGGGCCAAAAACATTCAGTACTTC. Translation gives CASSLSPPRGAKNIQYF.

This chain connects TRBV19 to TRBJ2-1, with 10 bases matching TRBD1. This CDR3 contains 15 residues. The germline CDR1 and CDR2 sequences are LNHDA and SQIVND (reference sequence). V lost 6 bases and J lost 6; bases outside the gene matches: 8. The CDR3 is CASSRDRGGGNEQFF. In DNA form, the CDR3 reads TGTGCCAGTAGCCGGGACAGGGGAGGGGGCAATGAGCAGTTCTTC.

This clone has only one observation. This chain joins TRBV19 and TRBJ1-2; D is perhaps TRBD1 (5 bases). From germline, CDR1 is LNHDA and CDR2 SQIVND (reference sequence). V was pared by 5 bases and J by 7 bases, with 17 bases between. The CDR3 is made up of 14 amino acids. The DNA for the CDR3 is TGTGCCAGTAGTTCTACGGGGGGAGGGGTTGGCTACACCTTC. The encoded protein is CASSSTGGGVGYTF.

The V and J genes are TRBV3-1 (or the pseudogene TRBV3-2) and TRBJ1-2; D is perhaps TRBD1 (5 bases). Germline V gene data show CDR1 as LGHDT and CDR2 as YNNKEL (reference sequence). The CDR3 covers 17 residues. V was clipped by 0 bases and J by 3 bases, with 17 bases between them. Here the CDR3 DNA reads TGTGCCAGCAGCCAAGAATTCGTGGGGGGGGTACACTATGGCTACACCTTC. Protein: CASSQEFVGGVHYGYTF.

This chain connects TRBV5-3 to TRBJ1-1, with 9 bases matching TRBD1. TRBV5-3 carries the ORF label, with uncertain function. The CDR3 has 17 amino acids. Trimming removed 0 bases from V and 0 bases from J; junction bases left unmatched: 6. The CDR3 DNA reads as TGTGCCAGAAGCTTGGGCCACAGGGGGCCCCTGAACACTGAAGCTTTCTTT. Translating it yields CARSLGHRGPLNTEAFF.

This rearrangement joins TRBV7-8 to TRBJ1-1; weak D call: TRBD1 (5 bases). The CDR3 loop spans 14 amino acids. Germline-derived CDR1 and CDR2 are SGHVS and FQNEAQ. Trimming removed 6 bases at V and 0 bases at J, with 11 bases between. Written as DNA, the CDR3 is TGTGCCAGCAGACTCGGGGGTGTGAACACTGAAGCTTTCTTT. The encoded protein is CASRLGGVNTEAFF.

The genes are TRBV7-6 and TRBJ2-3; TRBD1 matches at 7 bases. CDR1 and CDR2 (germline): SGHVS, FNYEAQ. This CDR3 spans 17 amino acids. The junction had 7 bases not matched to a gene; V was cut back by 0 bases and J by 1 base. As DNA, the CDR3 is TGTGCCAGCAGCTTAGCGACAGGGAATCGGGGCACAGATACGCAGTATTTT. It yields the protein CASSLATGNRGTDTQYF.

CDR3 sequence reads: CASSRTGDNQPQHF. CDR3 nucleotides: TGTGCCAGTAGTAGGACAGGGGACAATCAGCCCCAGCATTTT. The chain carries TRBV19 and TRBJ1-5, with 9 nucleotides matching TRBD1. With 4 bases clipped from V and 3 bases from J, the junction kept 1 base outside the gene matches. Germline V gene lookup returns CDR1 LNHDA and CDR2 SQIVND (reference sequence). This CDR3 is 14 amino acids long.